The 5 T cell receptor beta chains given below trace back to one sample, sequenced in a study of blood T cell repertoires in COVID-19. Method: immunoSEQ multiplex PCR; TCRdb's copy keeps in-frame clones and lacks some. Found here are about 73,000 clones, over 70% of them singletons; the top ten hold more than 2%. The sample consisted of peripheral blood. These receptors came from a man of 80 years or more with active or convalescent COVID-19.

This clone has just a few counts. This chain uses TRBV28 with TRBJ2-7, with TRBD2 matching over 11 bases. Trimming at V came to 6 bases and at J to 0 bases, leaving 7 bases not matched to a gene. The CDR3 is made up of 16 amino acids. Germline CDR1 is MDHEN and CDR2 is SYDVKM. CDR3 in DNA: TGTGCCAGCAGCCAAATCACTAGCGGGAGCTCCTACGAGCAGTACTTC. Translation gives CASSQITSGSSYEQYF.

This chain uses TRBV4-1 with TRBJ2-7; TRBD2 agrees at 8 bases. With V trimmed by 6 bases and J by 7 bases, 20 bases remained unmatched. The CDR3 is made up of 17 amino acids. CDR1 and CDR2 from the germline V gene are MGHRA and YSYEKL. The CDR3 sequence is CASSPDSSGTGTREQYF. The CDR3 DNA is TGCGCCAGCAGTCCCGATAGTTCCGGGACGGGGACTAGAGAGCAGTACTTC.

The V and J genes are TRBV5-4 and TRBJ1-2; perhaps TRBD1 as D (6 bases). CDR1 and CDR2 from the germline V gene are SGHNT and YYREEE (reference sequence). V lost 4 bases and J lost 1, with 17 bases in between. This CDR3 contains 16 residues. The CDR3 sequence: CASSRGGVPDNYGYTF. The CDR3, as DNA: TGTGCCAGCAGCCGAGGGGGGGTCCCGGATAACTATGGCTACACCTTC.

The chain is built from TRBV7-9 and TRBJ2-7; possible D gene TRBD1, 6 bases. The CDR3 covers 13 residues. Trimming took off 3 bases at V and 3 bases at J, with 9 bases between the two ends. Germline CDR1 SEHNR, CDR2 FQNEAQ (reference sequence). The CDR3 sequence is CASSLGHFYEQYF. CDR3 DNA sequence: TGTGCCAGCAGCTTGGGACACTTCTACGAGCAGTACTTC.

This chain connects TRBV29-1 to TRBJ1-1; tentatively, D is TRBD1 (6 bases). The germline CDR1 and CDR2 sequences are SQVTM and ANQGSEA. The CDR3 has 11 residues. Trimming cost V 8 bases and J 6 bases, with 13 bases left between them. In DNA, the CDR3 is TGCAGCACTTACAGGGCCCCTGAAGCTTTCTTT. Translating it yields CSTYRAPEAFF.